This note documents a single T cell receptor delta chain sequence. This DNA's translation and the protein TCRdb lists, from a much larger clone, do not match at residue 16, likely due to a read error; the protein shown is translated from the DNA. The CDR3 is made up of 19 amino acids. Germline V gives CDR1 GEAIGNYY, CDR2 EKD. Sequencing used genomic DNA taken from PBMCs of patients and controls. Healthy adult blood donors, age- and sex-matched, served as controls. TCRdb re-analyzed the multiplex PCR reads via CATT. The repertoire holds 1,000 or so delta-chain clones, with about 1.3% as singletons. This entry comes from a study of gamma delta lymphoproliferative disorders and STAT genes. Looking at the study overall: Gamma-chain libraries were built from at least 50 ng of genomic DNA with the LymphoTrack Dx TCRG Assay.

The origin of this receptor is a human donor in good health. This chain connects TRDV2 to TRDJ1, with a weak D call TRDD2 (5 bases). Sequencing input: blood. CDR3 in DNA: TGTGCCTGTGACACCGTTGGTGCGGATTACGGCTCTTCCACCGATAACCTCATCTTT. Its translation: CACDTVGADYGSSTDNLIF.